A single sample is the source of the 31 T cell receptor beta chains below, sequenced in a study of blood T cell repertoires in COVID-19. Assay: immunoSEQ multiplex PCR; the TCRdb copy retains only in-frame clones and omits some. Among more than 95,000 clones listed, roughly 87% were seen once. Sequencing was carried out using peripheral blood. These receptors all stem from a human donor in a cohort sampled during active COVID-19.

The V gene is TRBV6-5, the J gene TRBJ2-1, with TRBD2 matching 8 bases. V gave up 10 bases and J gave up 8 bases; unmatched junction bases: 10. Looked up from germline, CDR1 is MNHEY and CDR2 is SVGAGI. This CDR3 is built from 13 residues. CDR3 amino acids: CATRTSPRDEQFF. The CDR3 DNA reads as TGTGCCACACGGACTAGCCCAAGAGATGAGCAGTTCTTC.

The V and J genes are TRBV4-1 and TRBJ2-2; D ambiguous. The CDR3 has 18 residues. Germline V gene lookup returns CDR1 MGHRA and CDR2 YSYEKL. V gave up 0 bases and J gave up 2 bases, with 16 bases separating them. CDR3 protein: CASSQEDPRSQNTGELFF. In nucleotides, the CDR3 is TGCGCCAGCAGCCAAGAGGATCCGAGGAGTCAAAACACCGGGGAGCTGTTTTTT.

The CDR3 region is CASSPAGAPEKLFF. In DNA, the CDR3 is TGTGCCAGCTCACCCGCAGGGGCCCCCGAAAAACTGTTTTTT. The chain links TRBV18 to TRBJ1-4; a weak D match, TRBD1 (6 bases). Looked up from germline, CDR1 is KGHSH and CDR2 is LQKENI. Trimming took 3 bases from V and 8 from J, leaving 13 bases between them. The CDR3 sequence is 14 residues long.

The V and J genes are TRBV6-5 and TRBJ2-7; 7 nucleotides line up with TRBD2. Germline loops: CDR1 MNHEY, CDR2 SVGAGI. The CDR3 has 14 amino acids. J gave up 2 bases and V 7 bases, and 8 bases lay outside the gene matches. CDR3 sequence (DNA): TGTGCCAGCACCCCGGCGGGGGTACCCTACGAGCAGTACTTC. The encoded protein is CASTPAGVPYEQYF.

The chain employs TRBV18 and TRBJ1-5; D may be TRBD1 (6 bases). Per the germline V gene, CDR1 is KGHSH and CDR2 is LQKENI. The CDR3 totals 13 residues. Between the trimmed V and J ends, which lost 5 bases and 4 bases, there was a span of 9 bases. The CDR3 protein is CASSGGANQPQHF. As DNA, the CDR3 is TGTGCCAGCTCAGGGGGCGCGAATCAGCCCCAGCATTTT.

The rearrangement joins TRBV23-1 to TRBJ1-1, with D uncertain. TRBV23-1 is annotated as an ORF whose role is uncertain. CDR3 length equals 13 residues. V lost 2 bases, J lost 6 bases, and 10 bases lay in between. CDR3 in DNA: TGCGCCAGCAGTCAAAAAGGGAGAGCTGAAGCTTTCTTT. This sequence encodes CASSQKGRAEAFF.

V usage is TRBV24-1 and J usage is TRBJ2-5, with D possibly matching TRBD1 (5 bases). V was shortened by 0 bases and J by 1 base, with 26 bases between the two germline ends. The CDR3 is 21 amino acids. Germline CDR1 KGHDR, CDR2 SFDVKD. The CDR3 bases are TGTGCCACCAGTGATTTGCGGTCCCCAGGGCTCTTAAATCGGGTCCAAGAGACCCAGTACTTC. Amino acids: CATSDLRSPGLLNRVQETQYF.

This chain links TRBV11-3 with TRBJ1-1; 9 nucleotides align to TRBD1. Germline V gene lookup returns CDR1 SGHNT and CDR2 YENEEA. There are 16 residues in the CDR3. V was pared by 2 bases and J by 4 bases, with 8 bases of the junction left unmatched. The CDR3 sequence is CASSLLQGARSTEAFF. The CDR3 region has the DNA TGTGCCAGCAGCTTACTACAGGGGGCGCGGAGCACTGAAGCTTTCTTT.

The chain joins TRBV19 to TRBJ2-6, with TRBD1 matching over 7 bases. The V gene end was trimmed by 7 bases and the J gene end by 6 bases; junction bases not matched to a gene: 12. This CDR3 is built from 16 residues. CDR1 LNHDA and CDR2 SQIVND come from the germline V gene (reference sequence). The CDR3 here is CASTLQGEQLANVLTF. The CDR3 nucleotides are TGTGCCAGTACCCTCCAGGGGGAACAGTTGGCCAACGTCCTGACTTTC. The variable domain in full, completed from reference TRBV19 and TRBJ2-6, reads DGGITQSPKYLFRKEGQNVTLSCEQNLNHDAMYWYRQDPGQGLRLIYYSQIVNDFQKGDIAEGYSVSREKKESFPLTVTSAQKNPTAFYLCASTLQGEQLANVLTFGAGSRLTVL.

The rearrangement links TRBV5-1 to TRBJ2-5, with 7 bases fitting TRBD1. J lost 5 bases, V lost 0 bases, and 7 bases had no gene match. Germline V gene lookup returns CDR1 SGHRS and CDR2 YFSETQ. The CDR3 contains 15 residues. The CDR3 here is CASSLEGTGVETQYF. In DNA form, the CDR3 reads TGCGCCAGCAGCTTGGAGGGAACAGGGGTGGAGACCCAGTACTTC.

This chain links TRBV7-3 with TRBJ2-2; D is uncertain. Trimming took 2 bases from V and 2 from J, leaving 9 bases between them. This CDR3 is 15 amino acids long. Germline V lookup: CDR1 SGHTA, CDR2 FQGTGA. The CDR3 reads CASSLASRNTGELFF. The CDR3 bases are TGTGCCAGCAGCTTAGCGTCAAGAAACACCGGGGAGCTGTTTTTT.

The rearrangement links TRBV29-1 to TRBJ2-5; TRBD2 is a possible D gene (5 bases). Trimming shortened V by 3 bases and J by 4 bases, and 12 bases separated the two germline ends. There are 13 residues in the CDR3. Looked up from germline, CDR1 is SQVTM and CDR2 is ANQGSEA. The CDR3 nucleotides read TGCAGCGTTGATTCGAGGGTGGGAGAGACCCAGTACTTC. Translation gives CSVDSRVGETQYF.

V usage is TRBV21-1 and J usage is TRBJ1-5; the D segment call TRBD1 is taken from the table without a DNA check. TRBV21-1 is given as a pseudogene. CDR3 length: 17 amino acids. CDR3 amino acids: CASSRTGGSGSDQPQHF. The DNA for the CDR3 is TGTGCCAGCAGCAGGACAGGGGGCTCGGGCTCGGATCAGCCCCAGCATTTT.

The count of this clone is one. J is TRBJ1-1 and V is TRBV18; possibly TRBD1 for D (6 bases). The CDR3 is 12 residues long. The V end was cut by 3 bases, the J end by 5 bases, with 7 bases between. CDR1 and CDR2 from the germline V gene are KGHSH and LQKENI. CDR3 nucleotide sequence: TGTGCCAGCTCACCCGGACAGACTGAAGCTTTCTTT. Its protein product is CASSPGQTEAFF.

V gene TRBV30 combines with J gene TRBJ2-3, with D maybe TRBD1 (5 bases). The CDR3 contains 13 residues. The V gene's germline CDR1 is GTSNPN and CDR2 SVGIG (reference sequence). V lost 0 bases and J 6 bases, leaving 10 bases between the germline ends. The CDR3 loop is CAWSVTGADTQYF. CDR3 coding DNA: TGTGCCTGGAGTGTAACTGGGGCGGATACGCAGTATTTT.

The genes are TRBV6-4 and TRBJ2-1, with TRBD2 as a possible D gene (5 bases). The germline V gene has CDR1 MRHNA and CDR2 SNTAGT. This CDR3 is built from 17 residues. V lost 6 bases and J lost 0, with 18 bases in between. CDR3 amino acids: CASRRCRRESSYNEQFF. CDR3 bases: TGTGCCAGCAGGCGGTGTCGTAGGGAGAGCTCCTACAATGAGCAGTTCTTC.

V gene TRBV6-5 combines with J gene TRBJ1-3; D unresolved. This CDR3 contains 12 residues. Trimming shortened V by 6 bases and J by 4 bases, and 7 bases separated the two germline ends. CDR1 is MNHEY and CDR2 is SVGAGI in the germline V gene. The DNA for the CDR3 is TGTGCCAGCAGCCTACAGGGAAACACCATATATTTT. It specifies CASSLQGNTIYF.

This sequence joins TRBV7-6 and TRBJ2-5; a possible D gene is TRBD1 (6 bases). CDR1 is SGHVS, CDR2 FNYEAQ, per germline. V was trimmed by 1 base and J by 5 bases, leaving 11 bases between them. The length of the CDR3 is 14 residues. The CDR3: CASSLVGQGETQYF. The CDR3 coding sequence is TGTGCCAGCAGCTTAGTGGGGCAGGGGGAGACCCAGTACTTC.

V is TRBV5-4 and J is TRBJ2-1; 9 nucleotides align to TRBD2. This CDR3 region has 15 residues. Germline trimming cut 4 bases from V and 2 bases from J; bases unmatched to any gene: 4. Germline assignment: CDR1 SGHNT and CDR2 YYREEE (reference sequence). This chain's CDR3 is CASSPPSGTYNEQFF. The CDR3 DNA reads TGTGCCAGCAGCCCCCCTAGCGGGACCTACAATGAGCAGTTCTTC.

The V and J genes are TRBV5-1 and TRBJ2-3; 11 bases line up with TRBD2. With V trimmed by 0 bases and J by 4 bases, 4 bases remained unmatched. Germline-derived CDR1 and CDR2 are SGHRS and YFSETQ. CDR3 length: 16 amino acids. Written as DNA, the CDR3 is TGCGCCAGCAGCTTGGTTACTAGCGGGAGTTCAGATACGCAGTATTTT. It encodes CASSLVTSGSSDTQYF.

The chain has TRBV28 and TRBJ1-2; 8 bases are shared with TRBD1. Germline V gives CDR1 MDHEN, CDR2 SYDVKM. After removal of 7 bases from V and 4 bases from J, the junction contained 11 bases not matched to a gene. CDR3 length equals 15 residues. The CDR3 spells CASMGPTGEIYGYTF. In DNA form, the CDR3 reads TGTGCCAGCATGGGCCCGACAGGGGAGATCTATGGCTACACCTTC.

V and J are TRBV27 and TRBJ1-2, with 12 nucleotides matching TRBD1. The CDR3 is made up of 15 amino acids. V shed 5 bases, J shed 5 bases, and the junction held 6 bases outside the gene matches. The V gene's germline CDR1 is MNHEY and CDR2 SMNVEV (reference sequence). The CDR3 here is CASSRDRGRQYGYTF. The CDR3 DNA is TGTGCCAGCAGTCGGGACAGGGGGCGTCAATATGGCTACACCTTC.

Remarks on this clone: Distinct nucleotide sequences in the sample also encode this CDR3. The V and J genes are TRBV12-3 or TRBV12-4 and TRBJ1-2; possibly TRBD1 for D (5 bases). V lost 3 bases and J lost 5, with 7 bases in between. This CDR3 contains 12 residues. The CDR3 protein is CASSFQGYGYTF. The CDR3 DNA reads TGTGCCAGCAGTTTTCAGGGTTATGGCTACACCTTC.

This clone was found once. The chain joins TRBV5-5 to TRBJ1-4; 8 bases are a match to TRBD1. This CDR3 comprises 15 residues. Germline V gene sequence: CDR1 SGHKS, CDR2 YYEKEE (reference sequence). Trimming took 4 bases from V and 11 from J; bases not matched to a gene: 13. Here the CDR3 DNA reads TGTGCCAGCAGCGCCGAGACAGGGGAAGGGGTCAAACTGTTTTTT. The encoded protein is CASSAETGEGVKLFF. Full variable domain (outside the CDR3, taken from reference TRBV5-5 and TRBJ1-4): DAGVTQSPTHLIKTRGQQVTLRCSPISGHKSVSWYQQVLGQGPQFIFQYYEKEERGRGNFPDRFSARQFPNYSSELNVNALLLGDSALYLCASSAETGEGVKLFFGSGTQLSVL.

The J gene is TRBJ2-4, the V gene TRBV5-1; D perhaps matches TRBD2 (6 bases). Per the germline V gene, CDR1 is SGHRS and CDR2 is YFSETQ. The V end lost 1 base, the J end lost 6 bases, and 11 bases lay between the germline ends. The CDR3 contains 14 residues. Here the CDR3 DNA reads TGCGCCAGCAGCTTGAGCCAGGAGGGAAACATTCAGTACTTC. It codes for CASSLSQEGNIQYF.

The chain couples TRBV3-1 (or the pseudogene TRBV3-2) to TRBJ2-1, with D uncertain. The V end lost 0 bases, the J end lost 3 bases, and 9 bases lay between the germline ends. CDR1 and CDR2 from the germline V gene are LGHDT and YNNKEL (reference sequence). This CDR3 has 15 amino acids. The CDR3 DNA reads TGTGCCAGCAGCCAAGATGTCGGCGGCTACAATGAGCAGTTCTTC. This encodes CASSQDVGGYNEQFF.

The CDR3 here is CASSLSGPRAYEQYF. CDR3 in DNA: TGTGCCAGCAGCTTAAGCGGCCCGAGAGCCTACGAGCAGTACTTC. The chain has TRBV28 and TRBJ2-7; D perhaps matches TRBD2 (5 bases). Trimming removed 6 bases from V and 2 bases from J, with 17 bases in between. The CDR3 has 15 amino acids. In germline, CDR1 is MDHEN, CDR2 SYDVKM.

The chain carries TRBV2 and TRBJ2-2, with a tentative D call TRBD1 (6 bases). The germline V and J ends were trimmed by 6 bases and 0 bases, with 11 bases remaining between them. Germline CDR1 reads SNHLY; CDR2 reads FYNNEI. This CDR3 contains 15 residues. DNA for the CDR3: TGTGCCAGCAGGGACAGCTCAGCGAACACCGGGGAGCTGTTTTTT. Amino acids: CASRDSSANTGELFF. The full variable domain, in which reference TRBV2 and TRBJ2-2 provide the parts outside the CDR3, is EPEVTQTPSHQVTQMGQEVILRCVPISNHLYFYWYRQILGQKVEFLVSFYNNEISEKSEIFDDQFSVERPDGSNFTLKIRSTKLEDSAMYFCASRDSSANTGELFFGEGSRLTVL.

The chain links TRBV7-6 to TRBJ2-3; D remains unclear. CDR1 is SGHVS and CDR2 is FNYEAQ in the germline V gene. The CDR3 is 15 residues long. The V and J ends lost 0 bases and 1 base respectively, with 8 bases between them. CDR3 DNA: TGTGCCAGCAGCTTAGCTCTTCGAGGCACAGATACGCAGTATTTT. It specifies CASSLALRGTDTQYF.

As DNA, the CDR3 is TGCGCCAGCAGCTTGCTGGGGGGGGTCCAAGAGACCCAGTACTTC. Translation: CASSLLGGVQETQYF. The rearrangement uses TRBV5-1 and TRBJ2-5; TRBD2 matches at 7 bases. The CDR3 loop spans 15 amino acids. Germline V lookup: CDR1 SGHRS, CDR2 YFSETQ. After removal of 1 base from V and 1 base from J, the junction contained 4 bases not matched to a gene.

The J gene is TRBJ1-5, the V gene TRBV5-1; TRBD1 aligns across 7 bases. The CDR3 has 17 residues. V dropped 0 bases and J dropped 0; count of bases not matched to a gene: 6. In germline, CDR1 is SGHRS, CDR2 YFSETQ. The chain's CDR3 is CASSLGQGSFSNQPQHF. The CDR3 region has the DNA TGCGCCAGCAGCTTGGGACAGGGATCCTTTAGCAATCAGCCCCAGCATTTT. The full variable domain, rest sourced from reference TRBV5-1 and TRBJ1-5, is KAGVTQTPRYLIKTRGQQVTLSCSPISGHRSVSWYQQTPGQGLQFLFEYFSETQRNKGNFPGRFSGRQFSNSRSEMNVSTLELGDSALYLCASSLGQGSFSNQPQHFGDGTRLSIL.